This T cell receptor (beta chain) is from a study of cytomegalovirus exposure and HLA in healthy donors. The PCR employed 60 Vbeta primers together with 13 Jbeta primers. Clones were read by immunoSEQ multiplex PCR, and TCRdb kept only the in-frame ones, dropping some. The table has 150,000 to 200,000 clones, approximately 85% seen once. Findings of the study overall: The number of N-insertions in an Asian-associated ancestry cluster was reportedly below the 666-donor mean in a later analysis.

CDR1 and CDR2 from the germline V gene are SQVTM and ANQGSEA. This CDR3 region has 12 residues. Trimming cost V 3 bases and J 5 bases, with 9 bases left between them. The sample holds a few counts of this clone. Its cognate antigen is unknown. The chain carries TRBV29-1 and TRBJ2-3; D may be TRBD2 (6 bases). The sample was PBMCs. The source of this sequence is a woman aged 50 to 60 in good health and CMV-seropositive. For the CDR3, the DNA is TGCAGCGTTGACGGCGGGGTAGATACGCAGTATTTT. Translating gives CSVDGGVDTQYF.